This TCR beta chain was recorded in a study of blood T cells in healthy people across ages. Study results and caveats: Compared with aged donors, long-lived donors showed fewer expanded clones, suggesting selection. No one knew whether donors had CMV, which possibly confounded expanded clonotype changes. Correlation between TCR beta diversity and naive T cell percentage was strong.

This clonotype came up a few times. The antigen is not known. The length of the CDR3 is 13 residues. V dropped 7 bases and J dropped 3 bases, with 10 bases sitting between them. It was with a sample-barcoded 5' primer and a J-beta primer mix that a second PCR of roughly 7 to 12 cycles was run. TCRdb re-called the 5' RACE reads with MiXCR, one entry per CDR3 protein. Counted here are roughly 1.9 million distinct CDR3 sequences, about two fifths occurring once; the ten biggest clones make up 20% to 25%. All donors came from Russia, were Caucasian and healthy, and spanned ages about 6 to 90. Input material: blood. The sequence was collected from a human donor in good health. The genes are TRBV12-3 or TRBV12-4 and TRBJ1-5, with D uncertain. CDR3 nucleotides: TGTGCCAGCACCTCCCCTCTCAATCAGCCCCAGCATTTT. This sequence encodes CASTSPLNQPQHF.